These T cell receptor beta chains were read from a single sample in a study of T cell changes during pregnancy in multiple sclerosis. The table came from immunoSEQ multiplex PCR; TCRdb's copy has only in-frame clones and leaves some out. The data show tens of thousands of clones, roughly 89% seen once. This sample comprised peripheral blood, obtained in the second trimester of pregnancy. The receptor source for this set is a female donor with multiple sclerosis, enrolled in a pregnancy study. Each CDR3 is given with its conserved first and last residue. Fields, in order: V gene, clone size, D gene, J gene, CDR3 DNA, CDR3 protein. The D gene is left open where the match is weak. Expanded clones get a size class; other rows say once, few or many, or leave the size out.

TRBV5-8	once	NA	TRBJ2-3	TGTGCCAGCAGCTTGGTATTCACAGATACGCAGTATTTT	CASSLVFTDTQYF
TRBV5-6	NA	NA	TRBJ2-7	TGTGCCAGCAGCTTGGGGGTCGGGGGAGTTCGCGAGCAGTACTTC	CASSLGVGGVREQYF
TRBV9	NA	TRBD1	TRBJ2-1	TGTGCCAGCAGCGCCGGGACAGGGGGGCTCGGTGAGCAGTTCTTC	CASSAGTGGLGEQFF
TRBV11-2	NA	NA	TRBJ1-3	TGTGCCAGCAGCCTAACCGGGGGCTCTGGAAACACCATATATTTT	CASSLTGGSGNTIYF
TRBV28	NA	TRBD2	TRBJ2-1	TGTGCCAGCAGTCCACCCAGTAGCGGGTACAATGAGCAGTTCTTC	CASSPPSSGYNEQFF
TRBV11-3	NA	NA	TRBJ2-7	TGTGCCAGCAGCCACAGAGCCTACGAGCAGTACTTC	CASSHRAYEQYF
TRBV6-1	NA	NA	TRBJ2-7	TGTGCCAGCAGTGAAGAACAGGGATCCTACGAGCAGTACTTC	CASSEEQGSYEQYF
TRBV5-6	NA	NA	TRBJ2-1	TGTGCCAGCAGCCCGAGGGGGGGTAACAATGAGCAGTTCTTC	CASSPRGGNNEQFF
TRBV6-6	NA	NA	TRBJ1-6	TGTGCCAGCAGTCATATCGAGAATTCACCCCTCCACTTT	CASSHIENSPLHF
TRBV19	NA	NA	TRBJ1-2	TGTGCCAGTAGTCCCCAGGGTGTCTATGGCTACACCTTC	CASSPQGVYGYTF
TRBV7-2	NA	NA	TRBJ2-5	TGTGCCAGCAGCTTAGAAGCTCGTTCGGCCCAGTACTTC	CASSLEARSAQYF
TRBV29-1	once	NA	TRBJ2-1	TGCAGCGTTGAGAGTAGCTCCTACAATGAGCAGTTCTTC	CSVESSSYNEQFF
TRBV4-3	NA	NA	TRBJ2-1	TGCGCCAGCAGCCACGGGTTGAAGAATGAGCAGTTCTTC	CASSHGLKNEQFF
TRBV7-9	NA	TRBD1	TRBJ1-3	TGTGCCAGCAGCTTAGGGACCGGGACAGGTACTGGAAACACCATATATTTT	CASSLGTGTGTGNTIYF
TRBV19	NA	NA	TRBJ2-6	TGTGCCAGTAGTATTGGGAGAAGCTCTGGGGCCAACGTCCTGACTTTC	CASSIGRSSGANVLTF
TRBV28	NA	NA	TRBJ2-1	TGTGCCAGCAGTTTTACGAGTTATGAGCAGTTCTTC	CASSFTSYEQFF
TRBV5-6	NA	NA	TRBJ2-1	TGTGCCAGCAGCTGGGGAGCAGCGGTGCAATACAATGAGCAGTTCTTC	CASSWGAAVQYNEQFF
TRBV7-2	NA	NA	TRBJ1-2	TGTGCCAGCAGCTTAGCTCCAGGGTCAGGAGGCTACACCTTC	CASSLAPGSGGYTF
TRBV28	NA	TRBD2	TRBJ2-1	TGTGCCAGCAGTTCATCAGGTGCGGGAGGAACCTCGGAGCAGTTCTTC	CASSSSGAGGTSEQFF
TRBV6-5	NA	TRBD1	TRBJ2-2	TGTGCCAGCAGTTACTCGACAGGGACGGGGACCGGGGAGCTGTTTTTT	CASSYSTGTGTGELFF
TRBV9	NA	TRBD2	TRBJ2-1	TGTGCCAGCAGCGTAGCTACTAGCGGGAGGTTGTATGAGCAGTTCTTC	CASSVATSGRLYEQFF
TRBV27	NA	NA	TRBJ1-1	TGTGCCAGCAGCCCGCGGGGAGGGGCGACTGAAGCTTTCTTT	CASSPRGGATEAFF
TRBV27	NA	NA	TRBJ2-6	TGTGCCAGCAGTTCGTCTTACTCTGGGGCCAACGTCCTGACTTTC	CASSSSYSGANVLTF